These 20 T cell receptor beta chains were sequenced from one sample in a study of cytomegalovirus exposure and HLA in healthy donors. The study ran its PCR with 60 Vbeta and 13 Jbeta primers. Produced via immunoSEQ multiplex PCR; TCRdb's table is partial and in-frame only. The table has roughly 93,000 clones, 70% to 80% seen once. The sample was PBMCs. The receptor source for this set is a man younger than 35 in good health and CMV-seropositive.

The chain combines TRBV11-2 with TRBJ1-2; 8 bases are a match to TRBD1. The V gene end was trimmed by 5 bases and the J gene end by 4 bases; junction bases not matched to a gene: 6. Germline V lookup: CDR1 SGHAT, CDR2 FQNNGV. The CDR3 loop spans 14 amino acids. CDR3 in amino acids: CASSETGQAYGYTF. CDR3 in DNA: TGTGCCAGCAGCGAAACGGGACAGGCCTATGGCTACACCTTC.

A note on this clone: One junction end does not reproduce the germline sequence, and a read error may be involved. This chain joins TRBV7-9 and TRBJ2-2, with D possibly being TRBD1 (6 bases). The CDR3 is made up of 16 amino acids. CDR1 and CDR2 (germline): SEHNR, FQNEAQ (reference sequence). CDR3 region: CSSTPLGALDTGELFF. DNA for the CDR3: TGTTCCAGCACCCCCTTGGGGGCTCTAGACACCGGGGAGCTGTTTTTT.

This clone was detected only once. J is TRBJ2-3 and V is TRBV30; 10 positions match TRBD2. Germline loops: CDR1 GTSNPN, CDR2 SVGIG (reference sequence). V lost 0 bases, J lost 4 bases, and 4 bases stayed unmatched. The CDR3 sequence is 15 residues long. The CDR3 here is CAWSVSTSGADTQYF. For the CDR3, the DNA is TGTGCCTGGAGTGTAAGCACTAGCGGGGCAGATACGCAGTATTTT.

The sample holds one count of this clone. The chain employs TRBV12-5 and TRBJ1-1; D is uncertain. CDR3 size: 12 residues. The germline CDR1 and CDR2 sequences are LGHNT and FRNRAP. V was shortened by 8 bases and J by 1 base, with 8 bases between the two germline ends. In DNA form, the CDR3 reads TGTGCTAGTACTTACGGGAACACTGAAGCTTTCTTT. Translation: CASTYGNTEAFF.

V usage is TRBV5-4 and J usage is TRBJ2-3; 14 bases agree with TRBD2. Germline trimming cut 4 bases from V and 6 bases from J; bases unmatched to any gene: 7. This CDR3 region has 16 residues. Germline CDR1 reads SGHNT; CDR2 reads YYREEE (reference sequence). Here the CDR3 reads CASSATSGGVADTQYF. CDR3 DNA sequence: TGTGCCAGCAGCGCGACTAGCGGGGGGGTAGCGGATACGCAGTATTTT.

This clone was seen more than once but under ten times. The V and J genes are TRBV5-1 and TRBJ1-1; a weak D match, TRBD1 (6 bases). Trimming left V 4 bases short and J 10 bases short, with 14 bases between. The CDR3 sequence is 12 residues long. Germline-derived CDR1 and CDR2 are SGHRS and YFSETQ. For the CDR3, the DNA is TGCGCCAGCAGCGGTAACAGGGCCGGAGCTTTCTTT. Protein product: CASSGNRAGAFF.

The chain links TRBV15 to TRBJ1-1, with 7 positions matching TRBD1. CDR3 length: 14 residues. V lost 4 bases to trimming and J lost 4 bases; unmatched junction nucleotides: 6. Germline CDR1 and CDR2: LNHNV and YYDKDF (reference sequence). CDR3 nucleotide sequence: TGTGCCACCAGCATTAAACAGGGGAGCACTGAAGCTTTCTTT. Protein: CATSIKQGSTEAFF.

In this sample, this clone turned up a few times. The gene calls are TRBV6-1 and TRBJ1-6; D gene uncertain. Deletions cut 2 bases from V and 6 bases from J, with 17 bases between. The CDR3 consists of 17 residues. Germline-derived CDR1 and CDR2 are MNHNS and SASEGT. The CDR3 reads CASSEILSARRNSPLHF. CDR3 in DNA: TGTGCCAGCAGTGAAATTTTGTCGGCCAGGCGTAATTCACCCCTCCACTTT.

This chain links TRBV5-1 with TRBJ2-5, with D unclear. The DNA end is more similar to TRBJ2-7, so the J call may be wrong. Germline CDR1 and CDR2: SGHRS and YFSETQ. CDR3 size: 16 residues. The CDR3 DNA reads TGCGCCAGCAGCTTGTCTAGTGGGTATGAAGAATACGAGCAGTACTTC. As protein: CASSLSSGYEEYEQYF.

This sequence joins TRBV11-2 and TRBJ2-7, with a tentative D call TRBD1 (5 bases). Germline CDR1 reads SGHAT; CDR2 reads FQNNGV. The CDR3 is 15 amino acids. Trimming removed 4 bases at V and 0 bases at J, with 13 bases between. The CDR3 DNA sequence: TGTGCCAGCAGCTCGAACCCGGACACCTCCTACGAGCAGTACTTC. It is translated as CASSSNPDTSYEQYF.

The J gene is TRBJ2-7, the V gene TRBV25-1; the D gene is possibly TRBD1 (6 bases). There are 13 residues in the CDR3. Trimming took 6 bases from V and 7 from J, leaving 16 bases between them. CDR1 and CDR2 from the germline V gene are MGHDK and SYGVNS. The CDR3 region is CASRSFTGREQYF. Written as DNA, the CDR3 is TGTGCCAGCAGATCATTCACAGGGCGTGAGCAGTACTTC.

V usage is TRBV30 and J usage is TRBJ1-6; perhaps TRBD1 as D (6 bases). This CDR3 has 15 residues. V was trimmed by 7 bases and J by 0 bases, leaving 13 bases between them. Germline V gene data show CDR1 as GTSNPN and CDR2 as SVGIG (reference sequence). The CDR3 region has the DNA TGTGCCTACACAACGGACAGCTCCTATAATTCACCCCTCCACTTT. Residues: CAYTTDSSYNSPLHF. Variable domain in full (rest from reference TRBV30 and TRBJ1-6): SQTIHQWPATLVQPVGSPLSLECTVEGTSNPNLYWYRQAAGRGLQLLFYSVGIGQISSEVPQNLSASRPQDRQFILSSKKLLLSDSGFYLCAYTTDSSYNSPLHFGNGTRLTVT.

The chain couples TRBV7-2 to TRBJ2-7; weak D call: TRBD1 (6 bases). The CDR3 is 15 residues long. Germline values: CDR1 SGHTA, CDR2 FQGNSA. Trimming cost V 0 bases and J 3 bases, with 12 bases left between them. CDR3 coding DNA: TGTGCCAGCAGCTTAGCGGGGCAGGGGAACTACGAGCAGTACTTC. This translates into CASSLAGQGNYEQYF.

The chain joins TRBV30 to TRBJ1-2; 7 bases line up with TRBD1. Per the germline V gene, CDR1 is GTSNPN and CDR2 is SVGIG (reference sequence). V shed 1 base and J 4 bases; nucleotides not matched to a gene: 3. CDR3 length: 13 residues. CDR3 nucleotide sequence: TGTGCCTGGAGTGATGGGACAGCCTATGGCTACACCTTC. This sequence encodes CAWSDGTAYGYTF. Supplemented by reference TRBV30 and TRBJ1-2, the full variable domain reads SQTIHQWPATLVQPVGSPLSLECTVEGTSNPNLYWYRQAAGRGLQLLFYSVGIGQISSEVPQNLSASRPQDRQFILSSKKLLLSDSGFYLCAWSDGTAYGYTFGSGTRLTVV.

The V gene is TRBV30, the J gene TRBJ2-7; 7 bases align to TRBD1. The germline CDR1 and CDR2 sequences are GTSNPN and SVGIG (reference sequence). V dropped 3 bases and J dropped 2; count of bases not matched to a gene: 7. This CDR3 is built from 14 residues. CDR3 sequence (DNA): TGTGCCTGGAGGTTGACAGGGACGGCCTACGAGCAGTACTTC. Amino acids: CAWRLTGTAYEQYF.

Note on this clone: The same CDR3 also results from other DNA sequences found in this sample. The chain has TRBV7-9 and TRBJ2-5; D may be TRBD1 (7 bases). The germline gives CDR1 SEHNR, CDR2 FQNEAQ (reference sequence). The CDR3 spans 17 residues. V was shortened by 10 bases and J by 2 bases, with 26 bases between the two germline ends. The CDR3 bases are TGTGCCACCTCGCCGGGGCAGGGGGGAAGTACACAAGAGACCCAGTACTTC. This gives the protein CATSPGQGGSTQETQYF.

The chain uses TRBV27 and TRBJ1-1; D might be TRBD1 (6 bases). Germline-derived CDR1 and CDR2 are MNHEY and SMNVEV (reference sequence). The V end lost 6 bases, the J end lost 0 bases, and 11 bases lay between the germline ends. This CDR3 comprises 14 residues. CDR3 nucleotides: TGTGCCAGCAGGAGGGGACAACTGAACACTGAAGCTTTCTTT. Translated, it gives CASRRGQLNTEAFF.

This clone turned up a few times. V and J are TRBV30 and TRBJ2-5; 10 nucleotides line up with TRBD2. Germline loops: CDR1 GTSNPN, CDR2 SVGIG (reference sequence). The CDR3 extends over 14 amino acids. J lost 7 bases, V lost 3 bases, and 8 bases had no gene match. As DNA, the CDR3 is TGTGCCTGGAGGCTAGCGGGGGCCCTAGGGACCCAGTACTTC. This gives the protein CAWRLAGALGTQYF.

The chain joins TRBV30 to TRBJ2-3; weak D call: TRBD1 (5 bases). V lost 4 bases and J 0 bases, leaving 8 bases between the germline ends. The CDR3 is 13 amino acids. The germline gives CDR1 GTSNPN, CDR2 SVGIG (reference sequence). The CDR3 nucleotides are TGTGCCTGGATTGGACATAGCACAGATACGCAGTATTTT. It yields the protein CAWIGHSTDTQYF.

The V and J genes are TRBV9 and TRBJ2-7; D unresolved. The length of the CDR3 is 13 residues. V lost 0 bases and J lost 4, with 8 bases in between. Per germline, CDR1 SGDLS and CDR2 YYNGEE. The DNA of the CDR3 is TGTGCCAGCAGCGTAGCTGGGCAGTACGAGCAGTACTTC. It translates to CASSVAGQYEQYF.